These 17 T cell receptor beta chains originate from one sample sequenced in a study of prognosis after radiotherapy for stage I lung cancer. The TCR beta CDR3 region was amplified from genomic DNA, with two rounds of multiplex PCR being used for the amplification. Primers were specific to each TRBV and TRBJ gene in first-round PCR. TCRdb fed the multiplex PCR reads into MiXCR, producing one record per CDR3 protein. The sample lists roughly 25,000 distinct CDR3 sequences; under 60% were seen once. The sample consisted of PBMCs, taken before or after stereotactic body radiation therapy (not recorded which). These receptors came from a donor over 45 with non-small cell lung cancer.

This clonotype was seen many times. The chain recombines TRBV9 with TRBJ2-1, with TRBD1 matching 7 bases. V was clipped by 3 bases and J by 8 bases; unmatched bases: 11. The CDR3 is 15 amino acids. From germline, CDR1 is SGDLS and CDR2 YYNGEE. The CDR3 loop reads CASSGRDSYGDEQFF. The CDR3 nucleotides read TGTGCCAGCAGCGGCCGGGACAGCTATGGGGATGAGCAGTTCTTC.

This clonotype was seen at least ten times. This chain links TRBV11-3 with TRBJ1-1; weak D call: TRBD1 (5 bases). The V gene's germline CDR1 is SGHNT and CDR2 YENEEA. V was trimmed by 1 base and J by 6 bases, leaving 9 bases between them. This CDR3 is built from 13 residues. CDR3 residues: CASSLGSGAEAFF. CDR3 DNA: TGTGCCAGCAGCTTAGGGTCGGGGGCTGAAGCTTTCTTT. The whole variable domain, remainder taken from reference TRBV11-3 and TRBJ1-1, is EAGVVQSPRYKIIEKKQPVAFWCNPISGHNTLYWYLQNLGQGPELLIRYENEEAVDDSQLPKDRFSAERLKGVDSTLKIQPAELGDSAVYLCASSLGSGAEAFFGQGTRLTVV.

Sample share makes this clonotype medium-sized. This chain connects TRBV12-3 or TRBV12-4 to TRBJ1-6; D is possibly TRBD1 (5 bases). This CDR3 is 14 amino acids long. V was clipped by 5 bases and J by 6 bases, with 11 bases between them. The CDR3 reads CASSATATNSPLHF. In nucleotides, the CDR3 is TGTGCCAGCAGTGCGACAGCAACTAATTCACCCCTCCACTTT.

This clonotype showed up many times. This rearrangement joins TRBV5-8 to TRBJ2-3; 9 bases match TRBD1. Germline V gene data show CDR1 as SGHTS and CDR2 as YDEGEE. The V and J ends lost 1 base and 6 bases, in that order; junction bases with no gene match: 9. The length of the CDR3 is 16 residues. The CDR3 nucleotides read TGTGCCAGCAGCTTGATACCGGGACAGGGTTTTGATACGCAGTATTTT. Protein sequence: CASSLIPGQGFDTQYF.

Points on this clonotype: The likely explanation is a read error, given a far larger clone one base away. CDR3 in DNA: TGTGCCAGCACCAAGACCGGGTATAACAATGAGCAGTTCTTC. Translating gives CASTKTGYNNEQFF. The rearrangement uses TRBV6-4 and TRBJ2-1; D call uncertain. The germline gives CDR1 MRHNA, CDR2 SNTAGT. The V end was cut by 7 bases, the J end by 5 bases, with 15 bases between. The CDR3 is 14 residues long.

This clonotype was recorded many times. V usage is TRBV2 and J usage is TRBJ1-4; D is possibly TRBD1 (6 bases). The germline V gene encodes CDR1 SNHLY and CDR2 FYNNEI. The CDR3 spans 14 residues. The germline V and J ends were trimmed by 2 bases and 3 bases, with 7 bases remaining between them. The CDR3 here is CASSEWGPNEKLFF. The DNA for the CDR3 is TGTGCCAGCAGTGAATGGGGGCCTAATGAAAAACTGTTTTTT.

This clonotype was recorded many times. The chain links TRBV3-1 to TRBJ1-1; tentatively, D is TRBD1 (5 bases). Between the trimmed V and J ends, which lost 3 bases and 1 base, there was a span of 6 bases. The CDR3 totals 13 residues. Germline V lookup: CDR1 LGHDT, CDR2 YNNKEL (reference sequence). This chain's CDR3 is CASSHQGNTEAFF. For the CDR3, the DNA is TGTGCCAGCAGCCATCAGGGGAACACTGAAGCTTTCTTT.

This clonotype was counted ten times or more. The V gene is TRBV4-2, the J gene TRBJ2-6; D possibly uses TRBD1 or TRBD2 (5 bases each). Per the germline V gene, CDR1 is LGHNA and CDR2 is YNFKEQ. This CDR3 region has 17 residues. Trimming took off 0 bases at V and 3 bases at J, with 12 bases between the two ends. CDR3 bases: TGTGCCAGCAGCCAAGACATGGGGGTGGGTGGGGCCAACGTCCTGACTTTC. It codes for CASSQDMGVGGANVLTF.

This clonotype was recorded at least ten times. A single base separates this from a much larger clone, so it may be a read error. V is TRBV28 and J is TRBJ2-1; no firm D call. This CDR3 is 11 amino acids long. Germline CDR1 MDHEN, CDR2 SYDVKM. Written as DNA, the CDR3 is TGTGCCGGCAGTTTTAAGCTAGAGCAGTTCTTC. Translated: CAGSFKLEQFF.

There are many counts of this clonotype. The gene calls are TRBV9 and TRBJ2-5, with a possible D match to TRBD2 (5 bases). Germline CDR1 reads SGDLS; CDR2 reads YYNGEE. V shed 4 bases and J shed 2 bases, with 18 bases lying between them. CDR3 size: 16 residues. CDR3 sequence: CASSLAGRNPQETQYF. The CDR3 DNA follows: TGTGCCAGCAGCCTCGCGGGCCGAAACCCGCAAGAGACCCAGTACTTC.

In regard to this clonotype: A far larger clone is one nucleotide away, so this likely arose from a read error. This chain joins TRBV6-1 and TRBJ2-5; D is perhaps TRBD1 or TRBD2 (5 bases each). The J call is uncertain, as TRBJ2-1 better fits the DNA end. CDR3 length: 13 amino acids. Germline V CDR1 and CDR2: MNHNS, SASEGT. The CDR3 protein is CASRGGNYNEQFF. CDR3 in DNA: TGTGCCAGTCGGGGCGGAAACTACAATGAGCAGTTCTTC.

V is TRBV19 and J is TRBJ2-5; tentatively, D is TRBD1 (6 bases). The germline CDR1 and CDR2 sequences are LNHDA and SQIVND (reference sequence). This CDR3 is 18 amino acids long. Trimming took off 1 base at V and 5 bases at J, with 23 bases between the two ends. The CDR3 DNA sequence: TGTGCCAGTAGTATAGGCCCTTTCAGGGGCGGAGTCTTGGAGACCCAGTACTTC. It is translated as CASSIGPFRGGVLETQYF.

The gene calls are TRBV28 and TRBJ2-3; D is unresolved. Germline V gene lookup returns CDR1 MDHEN and CDR2 SYDVKM. The CDR3 has 17 amino acids. V shed 1 base and J shed 2 bases, with 16 bases lying between them. CDR3 sequence (DNA): TGTGCCAGCAGTTTATTCGGCAGGCGGCGCTTCACAGATACGCAGTATTTT. Protein product: CASSLFGRRRFTDTQYF.

V is TRBV28 and J is TRBJ1-6, with D possibly being TRBD1 (5 bases). The germline CDR1 and CDR2 sequences are MDHEN and SYDVKM. The CDR3 covers 12 residues. The germline V and J ends were trimmed by 5 bases and 16 bases, with 15 bases remaining between them. The CDR3, as DNA: TGTGCCAGCAGTAACCCGGGGCGTACGCTCCACTTT. Translated: CASSNPGRTLHF.

This clonotype was detected many times. The chain uses TRBV28 and TRBJ2-1; TRBD1 is a possible D gene (6 bases). CDR3 length: 15 amino acids. Trimming shortened V by 7 bases and J by 1 base, and 14 bases separated the two germline ends. Germline CDR1 reads MDHEN; CDR2 reads SYDVKM. For the CDR3, the DNA is TGTGCCAGCACGCCCGGGACACTTTCCTACAATGAGCAGTTCTTC. This gives the protein CASTPGTLSYNEQFF.

The chain links TRBV6-1 to TRBJ2-2, with no clear D. The CDR3 sequence is 12 residues long. CDR1 is MNHNS and CDR2 is SASEGT in the germline V gene. V gave up 8 bases and J gave up 1 base, with 5 bases separating them. The CDR3 coding sequence is TGTGCCAGCGAGCAGAACACCGGGGAGCTGTTTTTT. Protein sequence: CASEQNTGELFF.

This clonotype was counted a single time. CDR3 region: CASTPGSMKYGYTF. DNA for the CDR3: TGTGCCAGCACCCCGGGGTCGATGAAATATGGCTACACCTTC. V is TRBV7-2 and J is TRBJ1-2, with D uncertain. Looked up from germline, CDR1 is SGHTA and CDR2 is FQGNSA. The CDR3 has 14 amino acids. V lost 7 bases and J 5 bases, leaving 17 bases between the germline ends.